The next 10 T cell receptor beta chains were all read from a single sample in a study of blood T cell repertoires in COVID-19. Sequencing used immunoSEQ multiplex PCR; TCRdb keeps in-frame clones, though not all of them. The sample carries about 50,000 clones, 80% to 95% recorded once. Sequencing was done on a sample of peripheral blood. The receptors stem from a man aged 45-65 years with active COVID-19.

The chain uses TRBV5-6 and TRBJ1-2; D possibly corresponds to TRBD1 (5 bases). This CDR3 spans 16 amino acids. Deletions cut 4 bases from V and 0 bases from J, with 16 bases between. Germline-derived CDR1 and CDR2 are SGHDT and YYEEEE. The chain's CDR3 is CASSPITTATNYGYTF. DNA of the CDR3: TGTGCCAGCAGCCCAATCACGACAGCCACTAACTATGGCTACACCTTC.

The J gene is TRBJ2-2, the V gene TRBV7-6, with a weak D call TRBD2 (6 bases). The CDR3 has 16 residues. V shed 6 bases and J shed 5 bases, with 19 bases lying between them. Germline lookup yields CDR1 SGHVS and CDR2 FNYEAQ. The chain's CDR3 is CASRKEGQFVTGELFF. The CDR3 DNA reads as TGTGCCAGCAGAAAGGAGGGGCAGTTTGTTACCGGGGAGCTGTTTTTT.

V usage is TRBV5-1 and J usage is TRBJ2-5; D perhaps matches TRBD2 (5 bases). The CDR3 contains 13 residues. The V end lost 4 bases, the J end lost 3 bases, and 10 bases lay between the germline ends. Germline assignment: CDR1 SGHRS and CDR2 YFSETQ. CDR3 nucleotide sequence: TGCGCCAGCAGCCCAGGACTGGAAGAGACCCAGTACTTC. As protein: CASSPGLEETQYF.

The chain has TRBV7-6 and TRBJ2-1, with 9 bases lining up with TRBD2. Germline values: CDR1 SGHVS, CDR2 FNYEAQ. J gave up 5 bases and V 3 bases, and 8 bases lay outside the gene matches. This CDR3 contains 16 residues. CDR3 in amino acids: CASSLLTREGDNEQFF. In DNA form, the CDR3 reads TGTGCCAGCAGCTTGTTGACGCGGGAGGGTGACAATGAGCAGTTCTTC.

This rearrangement joins TRBV27 to TRBJ2-7; TRBD1 agrees at 7 bases. V lost 7 bases to trimming and J lost 3 bases; unmatched junction nucleotides: 6. Germline CDR1 is MNHEY and CDR2 is SMNVEV (reference sequence). The CDR3 has 13 amino acids. The CDR3 DNA reads as TGTGCCAGCAAACGGACAGGAGGCTACGAGCAGTACTTC. Translation: CASKRTGGYEQYF.

The genes are TRBV6-4 and TRBJ2-2; D might be TRBD1 (8 bases). This CDR3 is 15 amino acids long. Trimming took 6 bases from V and 6 from J, leaving 17 bases between them. Looked up from germline, CDR1 is MRHNA and CDR2 is SNTAGT. In DNA form, the CDR3 reads TGTGCCAGCAGCCTGGACAGGGCGGGGGCCGGGGAGCTGTTTTTT. Its translation: CASSLDRAGAGELFF.

The chain joins TRBV2 to TRBJ1-2; 9 bases are a match to TRBD1. The germline V gene has CDR1 SNHLY and CDR2 FYNNEI. Trimming cost V 8 bases and J 5 bases; bases outside gene matches: 9. The CDR3 sequence is 14 residues long. The CDR3 region has the DNA TGTGCCAGCTCGGGACAGGGTGTGGGATATGGCTACACCTTC. Protein product: CASSGQGVGYGYTF.

The J gene is TRBJ1-2, the V gene TRBV27, with TRBD1 matching over 7 bases. J lost 4 bases, V lost 3 bases, and 5 bases had no gene match. CDR3 length: 14 amino acids. Germline V CDR1 and CDR2: MNHEY, SMNVEV (reference sequence). DNA of the CDR3: TGTGCCAGCAGTTTGGACAGGCGCGGCTATGGCTACACCTTC. Protein: CASSLDRRGYGYTF.

This chain connects TRBV28 to TRBJ2-7, with TRBD1 identical over 9 bases. V shed 5 bases and J 6 bases; nucleotides not matched to a gene: 11. The CDR3 sequence is 15 residues long. Looked up from germline, CDR1 is MDHEN and CDR2 is SYDVKM. CDR3 sequence: CASSTTGTGKREQYF. CDR3 nucleotide sequence: TGTGCCAGCAGTACCACCGGGACAGGGAAACGCGAGCAGTACTTC.

The chain joins TRBV9 to TRBJ1-3, with D unresolved. The CDR3 is 15 residues long. CDR1 and CDR2 from the germline V gene are SGDLS and YYNGEE. Trimming pared 4 bases from V and 4 bases from J, leaving 15 bases between. The DNA for the CDR3 is TGTGCCAGCAGCCCCCTACTCGCTTCGGGAAACACCATATATTTT. Its translation is CASSPLLASGNTIYF.